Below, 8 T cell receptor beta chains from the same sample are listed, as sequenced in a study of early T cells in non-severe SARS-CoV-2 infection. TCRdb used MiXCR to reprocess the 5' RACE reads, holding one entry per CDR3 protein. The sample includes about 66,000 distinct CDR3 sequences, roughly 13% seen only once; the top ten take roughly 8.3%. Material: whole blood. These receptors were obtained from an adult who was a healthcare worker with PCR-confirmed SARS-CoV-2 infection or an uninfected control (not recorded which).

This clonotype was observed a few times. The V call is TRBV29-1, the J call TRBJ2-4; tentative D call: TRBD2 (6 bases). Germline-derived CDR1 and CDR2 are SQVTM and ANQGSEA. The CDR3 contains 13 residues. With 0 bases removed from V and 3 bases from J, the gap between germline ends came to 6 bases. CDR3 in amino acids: CSVEEGGKNIQYF. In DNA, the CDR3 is TGCAGCGTTGAAGAGGGGGGCAAAAACATTCAGTACTTC.

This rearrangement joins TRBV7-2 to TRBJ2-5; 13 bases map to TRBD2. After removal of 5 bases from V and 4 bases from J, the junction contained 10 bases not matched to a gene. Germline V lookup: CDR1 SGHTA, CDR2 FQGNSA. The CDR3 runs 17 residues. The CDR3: CASSLRTSGSQGETQYF. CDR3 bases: TGTGCCAGCAGCCTGCGGACTAGCGGGAGTCAGGGAGAGACCCAGTACTTC. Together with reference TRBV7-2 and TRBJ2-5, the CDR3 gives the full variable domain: GAGVSQSPSNKVTEKGKDVELRCDPISGHTALYWYRQSLGQGLEFLIYFQGNSAPDKSGLPSDRFSAERTGGSVSTLTIQRTQQEDSAVYLCASSLRTSGSQGETQYFGPGTRLLVL.

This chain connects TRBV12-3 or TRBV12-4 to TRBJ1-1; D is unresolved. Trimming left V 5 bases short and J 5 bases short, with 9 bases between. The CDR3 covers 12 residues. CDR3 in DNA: TGTGCCAGCAGTCAGGTGGGGACTGAAGCTTTCTTT. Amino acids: CASSQVGTEAFF.

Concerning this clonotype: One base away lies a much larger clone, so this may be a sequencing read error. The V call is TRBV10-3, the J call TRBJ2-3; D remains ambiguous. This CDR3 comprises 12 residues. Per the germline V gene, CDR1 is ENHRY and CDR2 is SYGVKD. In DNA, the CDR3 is TGTGCCATCAGTGGTTTACGAGATATGCAGTATTTT. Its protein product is CAISGLRDMQYF.

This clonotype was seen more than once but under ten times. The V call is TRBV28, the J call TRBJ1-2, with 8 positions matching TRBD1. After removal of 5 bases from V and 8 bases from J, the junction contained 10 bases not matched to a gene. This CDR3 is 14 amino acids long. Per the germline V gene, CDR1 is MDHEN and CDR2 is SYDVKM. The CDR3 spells CASSRHGQGKGYTF. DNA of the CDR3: TGTGCCAGCAGTCGTCATGGACAGGGCAAGGGCTACACCTTC.

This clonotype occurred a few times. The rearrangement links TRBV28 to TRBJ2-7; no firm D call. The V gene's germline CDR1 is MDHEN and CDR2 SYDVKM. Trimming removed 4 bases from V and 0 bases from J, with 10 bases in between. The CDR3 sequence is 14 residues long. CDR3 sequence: CASSYRILSYEQYF. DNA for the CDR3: TGTGCCAGCAGTTACAGAATACTCTCCTACGAGCAGTACTTC.

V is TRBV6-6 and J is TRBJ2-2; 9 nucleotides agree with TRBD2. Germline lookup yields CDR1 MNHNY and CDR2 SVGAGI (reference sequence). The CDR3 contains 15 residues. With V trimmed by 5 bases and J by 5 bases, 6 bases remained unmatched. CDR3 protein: CASSDSGRETGELFF. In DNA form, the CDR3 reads TGTGCCAGCAGTGATAGCGGGAGAGAGACCGGGGAGCTGTTTTTT.

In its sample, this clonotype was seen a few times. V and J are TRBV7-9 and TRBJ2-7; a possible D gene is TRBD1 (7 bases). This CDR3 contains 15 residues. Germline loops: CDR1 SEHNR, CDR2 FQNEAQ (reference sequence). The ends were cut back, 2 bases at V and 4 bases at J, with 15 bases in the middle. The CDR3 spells CASSLNAQGGYEQYF. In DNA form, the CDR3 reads TGTGCCAGCAGCTTAAACGCCCAGGGGGGATACGAGCAGTACTTC.